This TCR beta chain comes out of a study of monozygotic twins with inflammatory bowel disease. TCRdb re-called the 5' RACE reads; one entry per CDR3 protein, DNA not given. The clone table shows approximately 340,000 distinct CDR3 sequences, with the ten largest holding 2% to 2.5%. Blood samples, whole and unsorted for T cells, yielded the isolated total RNA. Germline-derived CDR1 and CDR2 are SGHRS and YFSETQ. The CDR3 is 14 amino acids. This receptor was identified in a human donor with ulcerative colitis or Crohn's disease, or a healthy co-twin of an affected twin (not recorded which). Sequences were obtained from blood. The chain has TRBV5-1 and TRBJ2-7; the TCRdb call, TRBD1, lacks DNA for checking. The CDR3 protein is CASSLGTQGDEQYF.